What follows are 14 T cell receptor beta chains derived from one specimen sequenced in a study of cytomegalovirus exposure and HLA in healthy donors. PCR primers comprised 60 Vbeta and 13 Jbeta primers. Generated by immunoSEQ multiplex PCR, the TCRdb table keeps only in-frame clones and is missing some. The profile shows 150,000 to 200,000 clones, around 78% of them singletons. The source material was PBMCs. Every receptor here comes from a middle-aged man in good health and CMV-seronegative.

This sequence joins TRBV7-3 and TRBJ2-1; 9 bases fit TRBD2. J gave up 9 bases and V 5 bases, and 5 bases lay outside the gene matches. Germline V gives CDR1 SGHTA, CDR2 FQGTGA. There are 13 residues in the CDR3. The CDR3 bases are TGTGCCAGCAGCGTAGTAGCGGGAGCTGAGCAGTTCTTC. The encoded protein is CASSVVAGAEQFF.

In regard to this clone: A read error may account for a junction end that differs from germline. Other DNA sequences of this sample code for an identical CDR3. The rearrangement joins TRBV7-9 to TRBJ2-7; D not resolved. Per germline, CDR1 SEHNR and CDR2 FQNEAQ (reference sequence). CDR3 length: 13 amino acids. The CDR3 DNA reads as TGCGCCAGCAGCTACGACACCTCCTACGAGCAGTACTTC. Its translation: CASSYDTSYEQYF.

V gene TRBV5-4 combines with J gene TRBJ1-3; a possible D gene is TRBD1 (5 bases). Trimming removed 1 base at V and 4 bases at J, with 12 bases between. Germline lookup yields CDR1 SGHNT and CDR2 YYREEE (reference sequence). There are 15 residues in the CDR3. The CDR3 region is CASSLPGISGNTIYF. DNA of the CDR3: TGTGCCAGCAGCTTGCCAGGGATATCCGGAAACACCATATATTTT.

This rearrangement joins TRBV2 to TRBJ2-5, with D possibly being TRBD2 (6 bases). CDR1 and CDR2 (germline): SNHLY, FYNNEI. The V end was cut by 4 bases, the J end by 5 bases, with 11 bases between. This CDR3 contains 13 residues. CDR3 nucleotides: TGTGCCAGCAGTGGGGGAGGTTGGGAGACCCAGTACTTC. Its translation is CASSGGGWETQYF.

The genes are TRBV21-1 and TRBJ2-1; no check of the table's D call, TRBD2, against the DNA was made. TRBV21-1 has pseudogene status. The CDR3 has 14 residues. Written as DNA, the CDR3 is TGTGCCAGCAAACCGGGACTCCCGAACAATGAGCAGTTCTTC. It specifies CASKPGLPNNEQFF.

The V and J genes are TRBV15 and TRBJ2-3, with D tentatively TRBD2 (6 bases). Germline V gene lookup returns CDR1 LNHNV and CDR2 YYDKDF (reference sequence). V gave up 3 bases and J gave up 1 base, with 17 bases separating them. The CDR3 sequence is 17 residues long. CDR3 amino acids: CATSRDRRGSGTDTQYF. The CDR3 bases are TGTGCCACCAGCAGGGACCGGAGGGGTTCGGGCACAGATACGCAGTATTTT. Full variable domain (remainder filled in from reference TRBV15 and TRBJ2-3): DAMVIQNPRYQVTQFGKPVTLSCSQTLNHNVMYWYQQKSSQAPKLLFHYYDKDFNNEADTPDNFQSRRPNTSFCFLDIRSPGLGDTAMYLCATSRDRRGSGTDTQYFGPGTRLTVL.

CDR3 bases: TGCGCCAGCAGCCCACAGGGGATCAATCAGCCCCAGCATTTT. Translation: CASSPQGINQPQHF. The V gene is TRBV5-1, the J gene TRBJ1-5; TRBD1 matches 7 bases. Per the germline V gene, CDR1 is SGHRS and CDR2 is YFSETQ. Losses at the gene ends were 4 bases for V and 3 bases for J; bases not matched to a gene: 4. The CDR3 runs to 14 residues. The entire variable domain, with the rest obtained from reference TRBV5-1 and TRBJ1-5, is as follows: KAGVTQTPRYLIKTRGQQVTLSCSPISGHRSVSWYQQTPGQGLQFLFEYFSETQRNKGNFPGRFSGRQFSNSRSEMNVSTLELGDSALYLCASSPQGINQPQHFGDGTRLSIL.

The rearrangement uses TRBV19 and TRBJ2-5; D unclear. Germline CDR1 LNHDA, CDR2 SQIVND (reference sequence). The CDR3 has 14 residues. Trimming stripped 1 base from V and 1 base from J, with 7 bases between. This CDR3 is CASSIGHFQETQYF. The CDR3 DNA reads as TGTGCCAGTAGTATAGGTCATTTCCAAGAGACCCAGTACTTC.

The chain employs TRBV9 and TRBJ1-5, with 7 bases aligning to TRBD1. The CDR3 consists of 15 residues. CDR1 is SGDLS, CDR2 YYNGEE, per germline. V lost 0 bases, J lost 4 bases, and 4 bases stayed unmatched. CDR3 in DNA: TGTGCCAGCAGCGTAGGGGGACAGTCGAATCAGCCCCAGCATTTT. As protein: CASSVGGQSNQPQHF. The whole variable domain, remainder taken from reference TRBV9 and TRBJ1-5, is DSGVTQTPKHLITATGQRVTLRCSPRSGDLSVYWYQQSLDQGLQFLIQYYNGEERAKGNILERFSAQQFPDLHSELNLSSLELGDSALYFCASSVGGQSNQPQHFGDGTRLSIL.

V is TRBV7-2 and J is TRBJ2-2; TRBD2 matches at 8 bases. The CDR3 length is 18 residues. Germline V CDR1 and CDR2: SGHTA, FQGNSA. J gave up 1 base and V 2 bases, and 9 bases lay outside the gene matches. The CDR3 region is CASSLSLGSGGNTGELFF. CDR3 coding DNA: TGTGCCAGCAGCTTAAGTCTTGGCAGCGGGGGGAACACCGGGGAGCTGTTTTTT.

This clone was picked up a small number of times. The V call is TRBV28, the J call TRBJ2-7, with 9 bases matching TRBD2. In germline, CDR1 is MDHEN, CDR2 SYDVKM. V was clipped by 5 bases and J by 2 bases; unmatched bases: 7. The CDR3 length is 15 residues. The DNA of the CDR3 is TGTGCCAGCAGTCTCGGGACTAGCAGTCCCTACGAGCAGTACTTC. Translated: CASSLGTSSPYEQYF.

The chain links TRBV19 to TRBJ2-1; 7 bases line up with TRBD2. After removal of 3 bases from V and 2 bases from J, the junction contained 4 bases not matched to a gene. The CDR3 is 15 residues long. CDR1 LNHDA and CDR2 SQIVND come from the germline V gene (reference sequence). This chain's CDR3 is CASSMGLAAYNEQFF. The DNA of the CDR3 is TGTGCCAGTAGTATGGGGCTAGCGGCCTACAATGAGCAGTTCTTC.

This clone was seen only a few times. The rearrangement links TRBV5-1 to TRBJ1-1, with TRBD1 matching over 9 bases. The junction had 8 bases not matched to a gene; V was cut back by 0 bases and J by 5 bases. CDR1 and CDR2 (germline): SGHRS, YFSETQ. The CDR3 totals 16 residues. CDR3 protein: CASSLEGQGQGTEAFF. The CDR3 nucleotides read TGCGCCAGCAGCTTGGAGGGACAGGGCCAGGGGACTGAAGCTTTCTTT.

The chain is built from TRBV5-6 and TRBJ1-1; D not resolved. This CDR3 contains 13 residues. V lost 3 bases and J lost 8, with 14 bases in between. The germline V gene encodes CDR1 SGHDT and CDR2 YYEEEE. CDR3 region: CASSSSLEAEAFF. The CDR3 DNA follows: TGTGCCAGCAGCTCCTCCCTTGAGGCGGAAGCTTTCTTT.